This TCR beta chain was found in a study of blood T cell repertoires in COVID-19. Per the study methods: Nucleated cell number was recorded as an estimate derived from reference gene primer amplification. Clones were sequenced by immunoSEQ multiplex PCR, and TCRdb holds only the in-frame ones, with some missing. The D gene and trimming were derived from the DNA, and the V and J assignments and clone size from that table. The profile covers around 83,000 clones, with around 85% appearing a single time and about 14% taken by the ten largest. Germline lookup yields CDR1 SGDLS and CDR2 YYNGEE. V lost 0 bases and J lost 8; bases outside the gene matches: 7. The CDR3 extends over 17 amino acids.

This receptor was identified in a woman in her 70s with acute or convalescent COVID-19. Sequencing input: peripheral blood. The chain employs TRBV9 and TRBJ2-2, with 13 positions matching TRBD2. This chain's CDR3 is CASSVVGLAGVGGELFF. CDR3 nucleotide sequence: TGTGCCAGCAGCGTAGTAGGACTAGCGGGAGTTGGTGGGGAGCTGTTTTTT.